Listed here are 30 T cell receptor beta chains from one sample, sequenced in a study of T cell responses to AZD1222 COVID-19 vaccine. The table came from immunoSEQ multiplex PCR; TCRdb's copy has only in-frame clones and leaves some out. The data contain around 200,000 clones, roughly 93% of them singletons. The input for sequencing was peripheral blood, taken 28 days after the second dose of the MenACWY control vaccine. These receptors were obtained from an adult who received the MenACWY meningococcal vaccine as a control.

The chain employs TRBV19 and TRBJ1-1; D unclear. Trimming cost V 0 bases and J 4 bases, with 9 bases left between them. There are 14 residues in the CDR3. Germline CDR1 LNHDA, CDR2 SQIVND (reference sequence). The CDR3 nucleotides are TGTGCCAGTAGTATAGACGTGGTGACCACTGAAGCTTTCTTT. This encodes CASSIDVVTTEAFF.

The chain has TRBV19 and TRBJ1-6; D gene ambiguous. There are 13 residues in the CDR3. Trimming removed 11 bases from V and 6 bases from J, with 14 bases in between. From germline, CDR1 is LNHDA and CDR2 SQIVND (reference sequence). For the CDR3, the DNA is TGTGCCTCATCCGAGCCGACTAATTCACCCCTCCACTTT. It codes for CASSEPTNSPLHF.

The genes are TRBV5-1 and TRBJ2-2, with 11 bases identical to TRBD2. Germline-derived CDR1 and CDR2 are SGHRS and YFSETQ. CDR3 length: 17 amino acids. Trimming removed 0 bases from V and 4 bases from J; junction bases left unmatched: 5. The CDR3 protein is CASSLVAGGPTTGELFF. The CDR3 DNA sequence: TGCGCCAGCAGCTTGGTAGCGGGGGGGCCCACCACCGGGGAGCTGTTTTTT.

The chain couples TRBV3-1 (or the pseudogene TRBV3-2) to TRBJ1-5; the D is unclear. The CDR3 is 15 residues long. The V and J ends lost 2 bases and 6 bases respectively, with 14 bases between them. Germline assignment: CDR1 LGHDT and CDR2 YNNKEL (reference sequence). DNA for the CDR3: TGTGCCAGCAGCCAATCGACAAGGGCCACTCAGCCCCAGCATTTT. This codes for CASSQSTRATQPQHF.

The chain uses TRBV28 and TRBJ1-4; possible D gene TRBD1, 6 bases. The CDR3 sequence is 16 residues long. V lost 3 bases to trimming and J lost 5 bases, with 16 bases between them. CDR1 is MDHEN and CDR2 is SYDVKM in the germline V gene. This CDR3 is CASSLGWGAGNEKLFF. CDR3 nucleotide sequence: TGTGCCAGCAGTTTGGGTTGGGGGGCGGGGAATGAAAAACTGTTTTTT.

This chain connects TRBV27 to TRBJ1-1; the D is unclear. Deletions cut 1 base from V and 8 bases from J, with 11 bases between. CDR1 is MNHEY, CDR2 SMNVEV, per germline (reference sequence). The CDR3 runs 13 residues. DNA of the CDR3: TGTGCCAGCAGTTTATACGGCGGCTCAGAAGCTTTCTTT. This codes for CASSLYGGSEAFF.

In this sample, this clone turned up once. The chain carries TRBV3-1 (or the pseudogene TRBV3-2) and TRBJ1-4; TRBD1 matches 8 bases. The germline V gene has CDR1 LGHDT and CDR2 YNNKEL (reference sequence). V dropped 6 bases and J dropped 8; count of bases not matched to a gene: 2. This CDR3 is 12 amino acids long. The CDR3: CASRTGGEKLFF. CDR3 in DNA: TGTGCCAGCAGAACAGGGGGAGAAAAACTGTTTTTT.

This sequence joins TRBV10-2 and TRBJ2-7, with D unclear. V was cut by 3 bases and J by 6 bases, with 12 bases left in between. Germline loops: CDR1 WSHSY, CDR2 SAAADI. The CDR3 loop spans 13 amino acids. The CDR3 DNA reads TGCGCCAGCAGTGACCCCTATTGGCTCGAGCAGTACTTC. It encodes CASSDPYWLEQYF.

The gene calls are TRBV6-1 and TRBJ1-3; tentative D call: TRBD1 (5 bases). V lost 2 bases and J 0 bases, leaving 11 bases between the germline ends. This CDR3 is 16 amino acids long. Looked up from germline, CDR1 is MNHNS and CDR2 is SASEGT. As DNA, the CDR3 is TGTGCCAGCAGTGAAAGGGGAGGTCGCTCTGGAAACACCATATATTTT. It encodes CASSERGGRSGNTIYF.

The V gene is TRBV28, the J gene TRBJ2-6, with D possibly being TRBD1 (6 bases). The CDR3 runs 18 residues. Germline CDR1 and CDR2: MDHEN and SYDVKM. The V end lost 6 bases, the J end lost 3 bases, and 21 bases lay between the germline ends. This CDR3 is CASRLHRDLFGGANVLTF. The CDR3 nucleotides read TGTGCCAGCAGGCTTCACAGGGACCTTTTCGGTGGGGCCAACGTCCTGACTTTC.

The chain carries TRBV4-2 and TRBJ2-3, with D perhaps matching TRBD2 (6 bases). The germline CDR1 and CDR2 sequences are LGHNA and YNFKEQ. The CDR3 has 17 residues. The V end was cut by 0 bases, the J end by 0 bases, with 13 bases between. CDR3 in amino acids: CASSQDGGSPSTDTQYF. CDR3 bases: TGTGCCAGCAGCCAAGATGGAGGGTCTCCTAGCACAGATACGCAGTATTTT.

The V call is TRBV7-8, the J call TRBJ1-4, with TRBD1 matching 7 bases. Germline CDR1 and CDR2: SGHVS and FQNEAQ. This CDR3 spans 18 amino acids. J was trimmed by 3 bases and V by 5 bases; bases with no gene match: 15. CDR3 coding DNA: TGTGCCAGCAGCCTAAGCGACAGGGCGGCGGGAGCTAATGAAAAACTGTTTTTT. This sequence encodes CASSLSDRAAGANEKLFF.

The chain couples TRBV5-6 to TRBJ2-3, with D unclear. V was trimmed by 2 bases and J by 6 bases, leaving 4 bases between them. Germline V gene sequence: CDR1 SGHDT, CDR2 YYEEEE. CDR3 length: 11 residues. The CDR3 sequence: CASSLRDTQYF. CDR3 in DNA: TGTGCCAGCAGCTTAAGGGATACGCAGTATTTT.

The chain has TRBV4-1 and TRBJ2-2, with 12 bases that match TRBD1. Trimming removed 3 bases from V and 6 bases from J; junction bases left unmatched: 5. Per the germline V gene, CDR1 is MGHRA and CDR2 is YSYEKL. This CDR3 has 16 amino acids. CDR3 amino acids: CASSQPGTGGSGELFF. CDR3 in DNA: TGCGCCAGCAGCCAGCCTGGGACAGGGGGCTCCGGGGAGCTGTTTTTT.

V gene TRBV11-1 combines with J gene TRBJ1-1; 7 positions agree with TRBD1. CDR3 length equals 15 residues. J gave up 1 base and V 1 base, and 3 bases lay outside the gene matches. Germline V CDR1 and CDR2: SGHAT, FQDESV (reference sequence). Here the CDR3 DNA reads TGTGCCAGCAGCTTAGGACAGGGAACGAACACTGAAGCTTTCTTT. It translates to CASSLGQGTNTEAFF.

The chain joins TRBV19 to TRBJ1-1; D gene uncertain. V dropped 7 bases and J dropped 5 bases, with 8 bases sitting between them. CDR3 length: 11 amino acids. Germline V gene sequence: CDR1 LNHDA, CDR2 SQIVND (reference sequence). CDR3 nucleotides: TGTGCCAGTATGAAGAGGACTGAAGCTTTCTTT. Translation: CASMKRTEAFF.

V gene TRBV7-2 combines with J gene TRBJ1-2, with TRBD1 matching over 8 bases. The V gene's germline CDR1 is SGHTA and CDR2 FQGNSA. V trimming: 1 base; J trimming: 3 bases; junction bases outside the gene matches: 7. The CDR3 consists of 16 residues. DNA for the CDR3: TGTGCCAGCAGCTTAGTGACGTCAGGGGGCTACTATGGCTACACCTTC. This sequence encodes CASSLVTSGGYYGYTF.

The gene calls are TRBV29-1 and TRBJ1-2; a weak D match, TRBD1 (5 bases). There are 15 residues in the CDR3. V was trimmed by 6 bases and J by 4 bases, leaving 21 bases between them. Germline V gene sequence: CDR1 SQVTM, CDR2 ANQGSEA. DNA for the CDR3: TGCAGCGTGCGTATTACTAAAAGGGACCCCTATGGCTACACCTTC. The encoded protein is CSVRITKRDPYGYTF.

The chain is built from TRBV11-1 and TRBJ1-1; no reliable D call. CDR3 length equals 13 residues. With 3 bases removed from V and 7 bases from J, the gap between germline ends came to 12 bases. The germline V gene encodes CDR1 SGHAT and CDR2 FQDESV (reference sequence). In DNA, the CDR3 is TGTGCCAGCAGCTTCCGCACTTCGGGTGAAGCTTTCTTT. This translates into CASSFRTSGEAFF.

This chain connects TRBV5-1 to TRBJ1-2; D remains unclear. The V end lost 2 bases, the J end lost 2 bases, and 7 bases lay between the germline ends. The germline CDR1 and CDR2 sequences are SGHRS and YFSETQ. The CDR3 contains 13 residues. As DNA, the CDR3 is TGCGCCAGCAGCTTTGCAGCAAACTATGGCTACACCTTC. It translates to CASSFAANYGYTF.

The chain employs TRBV6-4 and TRBJ1-6; TRBD1 might be the D (5 bases). The CDR3 sequence is 14 residues long. V was clipped by 2 bases and J by 10 bases, with 12 bases between them. Germline-derived CDR1 and CDR2 are MRHNA and SNTAGT. Here the CDR3 DNA reads TGTGCCAGCAGTGACCAGGGTTCGGGATCACCCCTCCACTTT. It encodes CASSDQGSGSPLHF.

The V and J genes are TRBV12-5 and TRBJ1-2; D call uncertain. Looked up from germline, CDR1 is LGHNT and CDR2 is FRNRAP. V gave up 1 base and J gave up 3 bases, with 3 bases separating them. This CDR3 is built from 12 residues. The CDR3: CASGLGYYGYTF. The CDR3 bases are TGTGCTAGTGGTTTGGGGTACTATGGCTACACCTTC.

The chain links TRBV25-1 to TRBJ2-5, with D perhaps TRBD1 (6 bases). The germline V and J ends were trimmed by 6 bases and 3 bases, with 11 bases remaining between them. Germline lookup yields CDR1 MGHDK and CDR2 SYGVNS. The CDR3 has 13 amino acids. CDR3 sequence (DNA): TGTGCCAGCAGGAGGACAGCCGAAGAGACCCAGTACTTC. This gives the protein CASRRTAEETQYF.

The chain recombines TRBV3-1 (or the pseudogene TRBV3-2) with TRBJ1-6; no definite D call. The CDR3 is 17 amino acids. The V end was cut by 0 bases, the J end by 5 bases, with 14 bases between. Germline CDR1 and CDR2: LGHDT and YNNKEL (reference sequence). Here the CDR3 reads CASSQDTVSQHNSPLHF. The CDR3 DNA sequence: TGTGCCAGCAGCCAAGATACCGTGAGTCAGCATAATTCACCCCTCCACTTT.

This clone appeared a few times. The chain couples TRBV10-3 to TRBJ2-3; unclear D gene. Deletions cut 4 bases from V and 0 bases from J, with 11 bases between. Per germline, CDR1 ENHRY and CDR2 SYGVKD. The CDR3 is 15 residues long. The CDR3 sequence: CAISGVTDSTDTQYF. DNA for the CDR3: TGTGCCATCAGTGGGGTTACAGATAGCACAGATACGCAGTATTTT.

The chain has TRBV6-1 and TRBJ1-4; D ambiguous. The CDR3 runs 11 residues. V was cut by 3 bases and J by 5 bases, with 1 base left in between. CDR1 and CDR2 from the germline V gene are MNHNS and SASEGT. In DNA form, the CDR3 reads TGTGCCAGCAGTGACAATGAAAAACTGTTTTTT. This sequence encodes CASSDNEKLFF.

V gene TRBV18 combines with J gene TRBJ2-2; TRBD1 agrees at 8 bases. The germline V gene has CDR1 KGHSH and CDR2 LQKENI. The CDR3 totals 14 residues. V shed 6 bases and J 5 bases; nucleotides not matched to a gene: 5. CDR3 protein: CASSRQGKTGELFF. The CDR3 bases are TGTGCCAGCTCCAGACAGGGGAAGACCGGGGAGCTGTTTTTT.

The chain uses TRBV7-2 and TRBJ2-5; TRBD1 might be the D (5 bases). Germline CDR1 SGHTA, CDR2 FQGNSA. The CDR3 loop spans 13 amino acids. V was shortened by 11 bases and J by 1 base, with 14 bases between the two germline ends. CDR3 residues: CASKATAQETQYF. The CDR3 DNA follows: TGTGCCTCTAAGGCGACAGCCCAAGAGACCCAGTACTTC.

The chain couples TRBV5-1 to TRBJ1-6, with 7 bases that match TRBD1. The V segment lost 0 bases and the J segment 8 bases; nucleotides outside the gene matches: 5. Germline V gene sequence: CDR1 SGHRS, CDR2 YFSETQ. This CDR3 is built from 15 residues. CDR3 sequence: CASSLEGRGDSPLHF. The CDR3 nucleotides are TGCGCCAGCAGCTTGGAGGGCAGGGGGGATTCACCCCTCCACTTT.

J is TRBJ1-1 and V is TRBV5-5; D is unclear. CDR3 length: 14 residues. Germline values: CDR1 SGHKS, CDR2 YYEKEE (reference sequence). Trimming removed 1 base at V and 2 bases at J, with 9 bases between. The CDR3 region has the DNA TGTGCCAGCAGCTTGATTCTCAGTAACACTGAAGCTTTCTTT. It translates to CASSLILSNTEAFF.